This T cell receptor (beta chain) was captured by sequencing in a study of T cells in Graves' hyperthyroidism and ophthalmopathy. Study-wide points: Blood also held most thyroid clonotypes expanded beyond 0.001.

Patients aged 18 to 65 had newly diagnosed hyperthyroidism of under 2 months' duration. Uncontrolled infections, other autoimmune diseases, pregnancy or lactation led to exclusion of patients. An approximately 10 ml volume of fresh peripheral blood provided the PBMCs. At least ten counts were recorded for this clonotype. The antigen remains unidentified. The germline CDR1 and CDR2 sequences are MDHEN and SYDVKM. Trimming shortened V by 5 bases and J by 1 base, and 18 bases separated the two germline ends. This CDR3 has 17 residues. TCR beta CDR3 sequences were amplified from RNA transcripts. The HTBI set primed first-round TCR CDR3 RT-PCR. MiXCR, applied by TCRdb to the multiplex PCR reads, yields one record per CDR3 protein. The sample has under 300,000 distinct CDR3 sequences, around 13% seen once.

Sequenced input: blood. The chain uses TRBV28 and TRBJ1-5, with D unclear. This sequence was found in a woman in her 40s with Graves' hyperthyroidism. CDR3: CASSPSRAQESNQPQHF. The CDR3 DNA sequence: TGTGCCAGCAGTCCTAGCCGGGCCCAAGAAAGCAATCAGCCCCAGCATTTT.